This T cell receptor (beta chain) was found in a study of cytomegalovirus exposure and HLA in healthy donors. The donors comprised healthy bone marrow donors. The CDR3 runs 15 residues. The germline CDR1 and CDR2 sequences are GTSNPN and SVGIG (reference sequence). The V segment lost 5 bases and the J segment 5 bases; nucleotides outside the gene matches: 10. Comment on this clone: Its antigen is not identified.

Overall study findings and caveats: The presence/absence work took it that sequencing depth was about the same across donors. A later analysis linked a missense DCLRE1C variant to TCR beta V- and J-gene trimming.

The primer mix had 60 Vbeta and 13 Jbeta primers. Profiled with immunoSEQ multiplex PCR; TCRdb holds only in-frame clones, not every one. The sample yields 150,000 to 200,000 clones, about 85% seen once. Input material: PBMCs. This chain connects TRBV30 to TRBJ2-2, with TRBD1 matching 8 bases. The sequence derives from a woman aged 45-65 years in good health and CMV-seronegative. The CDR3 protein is CAWGEQGVGTGELFF. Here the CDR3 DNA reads TGTGCCTGGGGGGAACAGGGGGTAGGGACCGGGGAGCTGTTTTTT.